Following are 3 T cell receptor beta chains from one sample sequenced in a study of blood T cell repertoires in COVID-19. Method: immunoSEQ multiplex PCR; TCRdb's copy keeps in-frame clones and lacks some. Of roughly 45,000 clones in the sample, roughly 83% were seen once. The sample taken for sequencing was peripheral blood. These receptors originate from a human donor in a cohort sampled during active COVID-19.

V usage is TRBV15 and J usage is TRBJ1-5; D perhaps matches TRBD1 (6 bases). V lost 2 bases and J 5 bases, leaving 13 bases between the germline ends. CDR1 and CDR2 (germline): LNHNV, YYDKDF (reference sequence). The CDR3 has 15 residues. The CDR3 bases are TGTGCCACCAGCAGAACGGGGGGCTCGTATCAGCCCCAGCATTTT. Translation gives CATSRTGGSYQPQHF.

The CDR3 nucleotides read TGTGCCAGCAGTGAAGGGGGAGGCGGGGGGAGTAGTGAAAAACTGTTTTTT. Encoded protein: CASSEGGGGGSSEKLFF. The chain links TRBV6-1 to TRBJ1-4; TRBD1 might be the D (5 bases). The CDR3 has 17 residues. The V gene's germline CDR1 is MNHNS and CDR2 SASEGT. V was cut by 1 base and J by 7 bases, with 19 bases left in between.

This clone was seen a single time. V and J are TRBV27 and TRBJ1-5; weak D call: TRBD1 (5 bases). Trimming removed 2 bases at V and 7 bases at J, with 12 bases between. Germline CDR1 and CDR2: MNHEY and SMNVEV (reference sequence). The CDR3 is 14 residues long. The DNA of the CDR3 is TGTGCCAGCAGTTTAAGCAGGGTTGGACAGCCCCAGCATTTT. Its protein product is CASSLSRVGQPQHF.